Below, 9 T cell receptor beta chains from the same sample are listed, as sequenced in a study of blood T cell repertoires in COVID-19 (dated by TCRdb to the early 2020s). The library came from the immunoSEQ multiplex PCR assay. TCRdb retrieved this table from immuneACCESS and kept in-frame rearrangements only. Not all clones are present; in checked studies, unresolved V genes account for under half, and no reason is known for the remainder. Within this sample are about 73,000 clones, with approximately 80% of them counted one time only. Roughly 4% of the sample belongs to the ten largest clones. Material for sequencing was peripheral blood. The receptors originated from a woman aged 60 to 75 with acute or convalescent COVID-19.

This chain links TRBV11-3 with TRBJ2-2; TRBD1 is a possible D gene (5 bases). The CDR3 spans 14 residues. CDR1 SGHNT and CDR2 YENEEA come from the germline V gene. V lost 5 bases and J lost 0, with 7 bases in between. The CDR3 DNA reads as TGTGCCAGCAGCAAGGGGACGAACACCGGGGAGCTGTTTTTT. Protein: CASSKGTNTGELFF.

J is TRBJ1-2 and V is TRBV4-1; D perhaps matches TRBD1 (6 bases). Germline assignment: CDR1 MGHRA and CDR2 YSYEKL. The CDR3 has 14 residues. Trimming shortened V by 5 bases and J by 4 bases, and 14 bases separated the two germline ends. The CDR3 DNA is TGCGCCAGCAGCAAGGACAGCGGAGTCTATGGCTACACCTTC. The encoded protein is CASSKDSGVYGYTF.

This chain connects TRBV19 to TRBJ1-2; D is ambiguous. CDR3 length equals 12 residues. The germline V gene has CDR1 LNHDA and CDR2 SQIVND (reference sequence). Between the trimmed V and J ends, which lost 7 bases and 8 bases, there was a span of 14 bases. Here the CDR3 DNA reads TGTGCCAGTAATGGGGAGGTAACGGGCTACACCTTC. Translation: CASNGEVTGYTF.

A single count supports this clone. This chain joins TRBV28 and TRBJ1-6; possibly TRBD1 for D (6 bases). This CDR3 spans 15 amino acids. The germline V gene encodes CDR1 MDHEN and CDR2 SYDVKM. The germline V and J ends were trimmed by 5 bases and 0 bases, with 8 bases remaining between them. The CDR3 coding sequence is TGTGCCAGCAGTCCCAGGGGCTCCTATAATTCACCCCTCCACTTT. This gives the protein CASSPRGSYNSPLHF.

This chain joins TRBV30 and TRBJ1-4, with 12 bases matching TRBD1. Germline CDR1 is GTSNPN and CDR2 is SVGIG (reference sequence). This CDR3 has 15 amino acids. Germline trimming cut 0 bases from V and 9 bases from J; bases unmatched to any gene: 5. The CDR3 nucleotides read TGTGCCTGGAGTGTAAGGGGACAGGGGGCGCAAAAACTGTTTTTT. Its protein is CAWSVRGQGAQKLFF.

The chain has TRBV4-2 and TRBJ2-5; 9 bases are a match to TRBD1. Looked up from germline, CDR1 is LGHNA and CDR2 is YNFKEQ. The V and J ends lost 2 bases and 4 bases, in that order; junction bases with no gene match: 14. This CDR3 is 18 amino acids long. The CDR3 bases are TGTGCCAGCAGCCAAAACCCTCTTAGACAGGGGGAAGGAGAGACCCAGTACTTC. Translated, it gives CASSQNPLRQGEGETQYF.

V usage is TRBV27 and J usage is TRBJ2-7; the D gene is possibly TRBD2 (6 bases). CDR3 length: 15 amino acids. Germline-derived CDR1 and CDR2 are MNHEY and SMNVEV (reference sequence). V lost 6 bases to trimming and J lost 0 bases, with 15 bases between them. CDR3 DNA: TGTGCCAGCAGCCCACGGCGGGGCGACTCCTACGAGCAGTACTTC. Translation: CASSPRRGDSYEQYF.

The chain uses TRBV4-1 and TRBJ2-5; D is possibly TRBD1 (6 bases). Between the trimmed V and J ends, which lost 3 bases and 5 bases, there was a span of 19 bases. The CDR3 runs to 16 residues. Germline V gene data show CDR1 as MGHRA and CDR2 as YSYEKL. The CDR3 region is CASSQRFGGAGETQYF. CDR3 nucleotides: TGCGCCAGCAGCCAGAGATTTGGGGGCGCAGGGGAGACCCAGTACTTC.

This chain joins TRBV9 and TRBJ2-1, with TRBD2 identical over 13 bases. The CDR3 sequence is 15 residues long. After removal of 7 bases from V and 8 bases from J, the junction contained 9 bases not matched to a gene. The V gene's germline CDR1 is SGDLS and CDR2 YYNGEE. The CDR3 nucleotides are TGTGCCAGCGGAACTAGCGGGAGGGCCCTCGATGAGCAGTTCTTC. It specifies CASGTSGRALDEQFF.